This T cell receptor (beta chain) was sequenced during a study of Ad26.COV2.S vaccination and SARS-CoV-2 variants. TCRdb keeps only in-frame clones here, not all; method: immunoSEQ multiplex PCR. The sample has approximately 400,000 clones; approximately 90% are singletons. The study, taken as a whole, reports: Post-vaccination spike-specific CD8+ and CD4+ T cell responses reportedly had substantial breadth. For non-spike TCRs, breadth in vaccine recipients resembled that in placebo recipients. Compared with placebo recipients, vaccine recipients had higher spike-specific TCR breadth. Analyses that measured TCR breadth and depth may have underestimated total T cell responses.

This CDR3 is 13 amino acids long. Trimming at V came to 10 bases and at J to 3 bases, leaving 5 bases not matched to a gene. Germline-derived CDR1 and CDR2 are SNHLY and FYNNEI. This clone has just one count. Antigen: not known. The rearrangement links TRBV2 to TRBJ1-3; TRBD1 matches at 8 bases. This TCR was sampled from a human donor who had recovered from COVID-19. The source material was peripheral blood, sampled after recovery from COVID-19. The CDR3 bases are TGTGCCACCGGACAGGGTGGTGGAAACACCATATATTTT. Translated, it gives CATGQGGGNTIYF.